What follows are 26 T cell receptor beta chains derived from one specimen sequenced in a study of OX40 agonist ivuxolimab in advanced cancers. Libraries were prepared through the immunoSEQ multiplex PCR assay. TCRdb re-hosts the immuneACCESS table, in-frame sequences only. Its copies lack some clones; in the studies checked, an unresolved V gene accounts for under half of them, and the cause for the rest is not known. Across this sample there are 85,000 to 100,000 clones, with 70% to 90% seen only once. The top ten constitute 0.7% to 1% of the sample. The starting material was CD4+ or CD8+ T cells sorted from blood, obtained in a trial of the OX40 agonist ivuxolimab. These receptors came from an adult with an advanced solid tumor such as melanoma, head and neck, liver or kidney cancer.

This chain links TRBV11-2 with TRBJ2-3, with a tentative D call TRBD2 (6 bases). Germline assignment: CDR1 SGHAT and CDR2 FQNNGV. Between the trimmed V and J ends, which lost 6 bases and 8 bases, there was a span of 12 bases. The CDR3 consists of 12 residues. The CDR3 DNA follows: TGTGCCAGCAGGACTAGGAATCCTACGCAGTATTTT. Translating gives CASRTRNPTQYF.

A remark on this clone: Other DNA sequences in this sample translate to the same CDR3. The CDR3 DNA reads as TGTGCCAGCAGCTTAGGGTCTGGAAACACCATATATTTT. Amino acid sequence: CASSLGSGNTIYF. V usage is TRBV7-2 and J usage is TRBJ1-3; no clear D gene. V lost 1 base and J 1 base, leaving 2 bases between the germline ends. This CDR3 is built from 13 residues. Looked up from germline, CDR1 is SGHTA and CDR2 is FQGNSA.

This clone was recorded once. Written as DNA, the CDR3 is TGTGCCAGCAGCGTCAGGGCAGATACGCAGTATTTT. This sequence encodes CASSVRADTQYF. The genes are TRBV2 and TRBJ2-3; a weak D match, TRBD1 (5 bases). CDR1 is SNHLY and CDR2 is FYNNEI in the germline V gene. The CDR3 covers 12 residues. Between the trimmed V and J ends, which lost 6 bases and 4 bases, there was a span of 8 bases.

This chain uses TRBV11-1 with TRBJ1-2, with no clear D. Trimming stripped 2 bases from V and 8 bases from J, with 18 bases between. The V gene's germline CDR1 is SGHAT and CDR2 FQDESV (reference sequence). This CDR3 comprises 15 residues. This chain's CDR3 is CASSLRMWELQGYTF. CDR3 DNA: TGTGCCAGCAGCTTAAGAATGTGGGAGTTGCAGGGCTACACCTTC.

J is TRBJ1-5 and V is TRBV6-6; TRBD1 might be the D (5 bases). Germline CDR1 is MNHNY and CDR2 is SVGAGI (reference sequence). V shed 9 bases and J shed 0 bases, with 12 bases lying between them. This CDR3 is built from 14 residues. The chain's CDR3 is CASHRRYSNQPQHF. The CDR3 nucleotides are TGTGCCAGTCACAGGCGTTATAGCAATCAGCCCCAGCATTTT.

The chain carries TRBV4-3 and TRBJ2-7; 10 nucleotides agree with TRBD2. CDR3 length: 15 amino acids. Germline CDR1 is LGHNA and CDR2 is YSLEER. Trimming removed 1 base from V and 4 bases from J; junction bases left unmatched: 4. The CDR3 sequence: CASSQGASGGYEQYF. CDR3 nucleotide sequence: TGCGCCAGCAGCCAAGGGGCTAGCGGGGGATACGAGCAGTACTTC.

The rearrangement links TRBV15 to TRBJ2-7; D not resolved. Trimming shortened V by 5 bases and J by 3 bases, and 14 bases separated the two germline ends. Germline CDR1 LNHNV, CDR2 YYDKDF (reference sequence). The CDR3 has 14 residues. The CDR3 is CATSPRVSGYEQYF. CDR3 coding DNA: TGTGCCACCAGCCCTAGGGTATCTGGCTACGAGCAGTACTTC.

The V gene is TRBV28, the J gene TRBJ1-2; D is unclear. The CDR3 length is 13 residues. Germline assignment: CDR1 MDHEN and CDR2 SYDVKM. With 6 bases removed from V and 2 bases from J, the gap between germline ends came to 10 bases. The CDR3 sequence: CASSRGNNYGYTF. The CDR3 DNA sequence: TGTGCCAGCAGCAGAGGGAACAACTATGGCTACACCTTC.

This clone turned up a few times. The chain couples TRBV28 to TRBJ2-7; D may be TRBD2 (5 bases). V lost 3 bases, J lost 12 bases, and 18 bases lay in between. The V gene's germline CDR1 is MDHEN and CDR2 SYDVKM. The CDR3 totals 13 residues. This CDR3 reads CASSLGRREGLYF. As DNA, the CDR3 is TGTGCCAGCAGTTTGGGCCGACGGGAAGGGCTGTACTTC. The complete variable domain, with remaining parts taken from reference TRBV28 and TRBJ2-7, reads DVKVTQSSRYLVKRTGEKVFLECVQDMDHENMFWYRQDPGLGLRLIYFSYDVKMKEKGDIPEGYSVSREKKERFSLILESASTNQTSMYLCASSLGRREGLYFGPGTRLTVT.

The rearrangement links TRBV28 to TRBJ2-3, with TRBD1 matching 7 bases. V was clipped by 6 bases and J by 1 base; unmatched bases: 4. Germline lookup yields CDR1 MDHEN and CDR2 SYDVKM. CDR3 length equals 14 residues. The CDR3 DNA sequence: TGTGCCAGCAGCCCAGGACAGGGCACAGATACGCAGTATTTT. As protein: CASSPGQGTDTQYF.

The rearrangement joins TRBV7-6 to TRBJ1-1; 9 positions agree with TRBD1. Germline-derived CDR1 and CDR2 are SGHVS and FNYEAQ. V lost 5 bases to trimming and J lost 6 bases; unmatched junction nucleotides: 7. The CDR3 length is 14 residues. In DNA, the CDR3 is TGTGCCAGCAGCCTGACAGGGGGAAGGGCTGAAGCTTTCTTT. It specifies CASSLTGGRAEAFF.

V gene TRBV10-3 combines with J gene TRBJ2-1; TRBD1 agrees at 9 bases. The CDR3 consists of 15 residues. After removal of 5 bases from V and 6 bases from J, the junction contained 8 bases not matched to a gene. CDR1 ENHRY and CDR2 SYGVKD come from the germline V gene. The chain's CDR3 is CAISPTGQGVNEQFF. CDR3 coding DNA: TGTGCCATCAGTCCAACGGGACAGGGAGTCAATGAGCAGTTCTTC.

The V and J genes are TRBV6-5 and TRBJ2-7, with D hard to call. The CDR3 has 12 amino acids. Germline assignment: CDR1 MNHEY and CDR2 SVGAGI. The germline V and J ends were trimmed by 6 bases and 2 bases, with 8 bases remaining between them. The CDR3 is CASSSPTYEQYF. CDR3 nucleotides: TGTGCCAGCAGCTCCCCCACCTACGAGCAGTACTTC.

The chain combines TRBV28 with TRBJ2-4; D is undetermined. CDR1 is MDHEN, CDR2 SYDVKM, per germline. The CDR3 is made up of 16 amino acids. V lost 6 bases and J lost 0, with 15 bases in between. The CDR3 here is CASRGDTSLAKNIQYF. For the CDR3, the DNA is TGTGCCAGCAGAGGCGACACCTCTCTAGCCAAAAACATTCAGTACTTC.

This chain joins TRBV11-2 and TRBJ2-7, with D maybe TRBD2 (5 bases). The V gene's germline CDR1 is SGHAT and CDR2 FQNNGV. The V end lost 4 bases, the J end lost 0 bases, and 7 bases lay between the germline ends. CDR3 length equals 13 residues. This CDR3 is CASSSGNSYEQYF. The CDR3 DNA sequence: TGTGCCAGCAGCTCCGGGAACTCCTACGAGCAGTACTTC.

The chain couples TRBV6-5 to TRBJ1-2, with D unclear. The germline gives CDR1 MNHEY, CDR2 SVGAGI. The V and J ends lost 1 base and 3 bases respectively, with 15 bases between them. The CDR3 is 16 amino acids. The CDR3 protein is CASSYLRVNLYYGYTF. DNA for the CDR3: TGTGCCAGCAGTTACTTAAGAGTAAATCTCTACTATGGCTACACCTTC.

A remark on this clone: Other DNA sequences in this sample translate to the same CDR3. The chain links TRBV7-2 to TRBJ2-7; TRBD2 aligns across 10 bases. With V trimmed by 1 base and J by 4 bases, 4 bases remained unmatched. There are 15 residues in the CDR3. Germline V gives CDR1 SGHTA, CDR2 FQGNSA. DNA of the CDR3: TGTGCCAGCAGCTTAGGTCCTAGCGGGGGATACGAGCAGTACTTC. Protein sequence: CASSLGPSGGYEQYF. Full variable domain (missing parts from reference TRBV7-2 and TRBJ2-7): GAGVSQSPSNKVTEKGKDVELRCDPISGHTALYWYRQSLGQGLEFLIYFQGNSAPDKSGLPSDRFSAERTGGSVSTLTIQRTQQEDSAVYLCASSLGPSGGYEQYFGPGTRLTVT.

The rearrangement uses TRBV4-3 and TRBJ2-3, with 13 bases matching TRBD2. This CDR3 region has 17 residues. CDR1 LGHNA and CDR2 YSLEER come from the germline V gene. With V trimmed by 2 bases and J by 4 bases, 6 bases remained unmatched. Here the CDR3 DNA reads TGCGCCAGCAGCCAACCGGGACTAGCGGGGTGGGCAGATACGCAGTATTTT. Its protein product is CASSQPGLAGWADTQYF.

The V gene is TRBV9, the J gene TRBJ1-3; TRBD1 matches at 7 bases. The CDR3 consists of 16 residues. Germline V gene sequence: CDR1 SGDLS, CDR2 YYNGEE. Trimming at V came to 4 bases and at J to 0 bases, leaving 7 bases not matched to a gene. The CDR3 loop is CASSFTDRLSGNTIYF. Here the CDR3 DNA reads TGTGCCAGCAGCTTTACGGACAGGCTCTCTGGAAACACCATATATTTT.

This CDR3 is CASSGRLAGGLGETQYF. Written as DNA, the CDR3 is TGTGCCAGCAGTGGCCGACTAGCGGGGGGCCTTGGGGAGACCCAGTACTTC. The rearrangement links TRBV6-1 to TRBJ2-5, with TRBD2 matching over 13 bases. Trimming took 4 bases from V and 5 from J; bases not matched to a gene: 10. This CDR3 region has 17 residues. The germline gives CDR1 MNHNS, CDR2 SASEGT.

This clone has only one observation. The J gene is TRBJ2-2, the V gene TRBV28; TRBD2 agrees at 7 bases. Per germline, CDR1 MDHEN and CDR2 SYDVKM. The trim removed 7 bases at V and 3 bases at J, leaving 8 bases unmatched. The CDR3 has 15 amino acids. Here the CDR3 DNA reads TGTGCCAGCACCTCCGTGGGGGGGGACACCGGGGAGCTGTTTTTT. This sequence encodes CASTSVGGDTGELFF.

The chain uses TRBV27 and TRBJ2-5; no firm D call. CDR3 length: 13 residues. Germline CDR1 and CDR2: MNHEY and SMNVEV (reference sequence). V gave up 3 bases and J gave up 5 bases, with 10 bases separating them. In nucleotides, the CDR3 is TGTGCCAGCAGTTTGGCCAAAAGGGAGACCCAGTACTTC. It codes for CASSLAKRETQYF.

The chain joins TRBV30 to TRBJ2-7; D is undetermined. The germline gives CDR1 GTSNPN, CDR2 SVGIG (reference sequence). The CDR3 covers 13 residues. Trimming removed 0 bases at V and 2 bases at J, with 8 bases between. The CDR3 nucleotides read TGTGCCTGGAGTGTATCACAGACCTACGAGCAGTACTTC. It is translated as CAWSVSQTYEQYF.

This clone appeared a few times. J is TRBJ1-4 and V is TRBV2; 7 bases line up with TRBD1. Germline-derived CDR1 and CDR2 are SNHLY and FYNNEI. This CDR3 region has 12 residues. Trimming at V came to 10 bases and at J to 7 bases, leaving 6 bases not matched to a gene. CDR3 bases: TGTGCCACACAGGGGTTGGGTGAAAAACTGTTTTTT. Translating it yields CATQGLGEKLFF.

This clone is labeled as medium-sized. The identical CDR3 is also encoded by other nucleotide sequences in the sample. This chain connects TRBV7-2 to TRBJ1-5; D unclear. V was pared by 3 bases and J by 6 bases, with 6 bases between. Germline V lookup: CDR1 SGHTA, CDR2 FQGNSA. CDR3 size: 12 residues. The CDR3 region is CASSLDGQPQHF. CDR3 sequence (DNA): TGTGCCAGCAGCTTGGACGGTCAGCCCCAGCATTTT.

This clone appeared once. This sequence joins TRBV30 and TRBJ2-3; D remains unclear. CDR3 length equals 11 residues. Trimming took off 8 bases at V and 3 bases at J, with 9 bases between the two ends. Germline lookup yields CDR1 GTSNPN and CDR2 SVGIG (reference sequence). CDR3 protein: CALGLTDTQYF. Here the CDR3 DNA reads TGTGCCCTCGGTTTGACAGATACGCAGTATTTT.